This TCR beta chain was sequenced in a study of cytomegalovirus exposure and HLA in healthy donors. 13 Jbeta primers and 60 Vbeta primers were used for the PCR. The repertoire was sequenced with immunoSEQ multiplex PCR; TCRdb's copy has only in-frame clones and lacks some. The table lists 100,000 to 150,000 clones, over 70% of them singletons, with over 1.5% in the top ten. The germline V gene encodes CDR1 SEHNR and CDR2 FQNEAQ (reference sequence). The V end was cut by 4 bases, the J end by 4 bases, with 11 bases between. The length of the CDR3 is 14 residues. This sequence joins TRBV7-9 and TRBJ1-5; possibly TRBD1 for D (5 bases). The clonotype originates from a woman aged 35 to 49 in good health and CMV-seronegative. Material for sequencing was PBMCs. In DNA form, the CDR3 reads TGTGCCAGCAGCTCGCCGGGACTTAATCAGCCCCAGCATTTT. It is translated as CASSSPGLNQPQHF.